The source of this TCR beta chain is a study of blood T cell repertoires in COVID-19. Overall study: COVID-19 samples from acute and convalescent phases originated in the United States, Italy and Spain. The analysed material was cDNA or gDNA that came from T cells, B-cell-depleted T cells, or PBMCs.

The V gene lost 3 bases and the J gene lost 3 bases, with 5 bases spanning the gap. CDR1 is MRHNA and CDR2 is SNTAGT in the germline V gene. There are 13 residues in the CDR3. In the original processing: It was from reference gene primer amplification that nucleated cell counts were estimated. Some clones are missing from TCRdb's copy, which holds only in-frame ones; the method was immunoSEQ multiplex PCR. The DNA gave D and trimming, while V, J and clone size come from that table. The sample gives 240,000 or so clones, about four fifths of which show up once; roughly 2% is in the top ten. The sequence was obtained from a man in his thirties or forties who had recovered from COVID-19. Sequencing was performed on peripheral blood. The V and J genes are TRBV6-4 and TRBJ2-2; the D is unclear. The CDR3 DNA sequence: TGTGCCAGCAGTGAGCAGGACACCGGGGAGCTGTTTTTT. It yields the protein CASSEQDTGELFF.